The 21 T cell receptor beta chains in this list originate from one sample, sequenced in a study of T cell responses to AZD1222 COVID-19 vaccine (dated by TCRdb to about 2021). The sample's time point label is to be understood as: about 28 days (+/-7) after the second vaccine dose. Library method: the immunoSEQ multiplex PCR assay. The source is immuneACCESS, and TCRdb retained only in-frame sequences with V and J called. Part of the clones is not carried over; for the studies checked, unresolved V genes explain less than half of this, and the remainder is unexplained. The sample contains roughly 120,000 clones, roughly 85% of them found a single time. The ten largest make up 3.5% to 5.5% of the sample. The material was peripheral blood, obtained 28 days after the second AZD1222 dose. Every receptor here comes from an adult who received the AZD1222 COVID-19 vaccine.

This clone occurred a few times. The chain is built from TRBV4-1 and TRBJ1-3; D perhaps matches TRBD1 (5 bases). The germline V and J ends were trimmed by 8 bases and 2 bases, with 16 bases remaining between them. The CDR3 has 15 residues. Germline values: CDR1 MGHRA, CDR2 YSYEKL. In DNA, the CDR3 is TGCGCCAGCTCCCCCACAGGAATAGCTGGAAACACCATATATTTT. It is translated as CASSPTGIAGNTIYF.

The rearrangement links TRBV27 to TRBJ1-2; D is uncertain. V was pared by 5 bases and J by 8 bases, with 18 bases between. This CDR3 has 14 residues. Per the germline V gene, CDR1 is MNHEY and CDR2 is SMNVEV (reference sequence). The CDR3 bases are TGTGCCAGCAGTCCTACTCTGGGGAAGGGCGGCTACACCTTC. It specifies CASSPTLGKGGYTF.

This chain joins TRBV27 and TRBJ1-1, with D possibly matching TRBD1 (6 bases). CDR1 and CDR2 from the germline V gene are MNHEY and SMNVEV (reference sequence). The V gene lost 5 bases and the J gene lost 0 bases, with 13 bases spanning the gap. The CDR3 has 15 residues. The CDR3 region is CASSPMTGLNTEAFF. The CDR3 region has the DNA TGTGCCAGCAGTCCGATGACAGGCCTGAACACTGAAGCTTTCTTT.

CDR3 nucleotides: TGTGCCAGCAGCGTAGGACATATGCTCTACGAGCAGTACTTC. Its translation: CASSVGHMLYEQYF. The chain combines TRBV9 with TRBJ2-7, with unresolved D. This CDR3 comprises 14 residues. Germline V gives CDR1 SGDLS, CDR2 YYNGEE. V was shortened by 0 bases and J by 3 bases, with 10 bases between the two germline ends.

The chain combines TRBV10-1 with TRBJ1-6; 8 nucleotides match TRBD1. The germline V gene has CDR1 WNHNN and CDR2 SYGVQD (reference sequence). V dropped 4 bases and J dropped 4; count of bases not matched to a gene: 3. The CDR3 runs 15 residues. This CDR3 reads CASSVQGAYNSPLHF. The CDR3 DNA sequence: TGCGCCAGCAGTGTGCAGGGGGCGTATAATTCACCCCTCCACTTT.

The chain has TRBV28 and TRBJ1-5; 7 bases match TRBD1. Germline V gene lookup returns CDR1 MDHEN and CDR2 SYDVKM. This CDR3 contains 14 residues. V trimming: 10 bases; J trimming: 3 bases; junction bases outside the gene matches: 9. The CDR3 protein is CANGDSGINQPQHF. The CDR3 DNA is TGTGCCAACGGGGACAGCGGTATCAATCAGCCCCAGCATTTT.

The V and J genes are TRBV27 and TRBJ2-7; no clear D. Germline values: CDR1 MNHEY, CDR2 SMNVEV (reference sequence). The CDR3 covers 11 residues. Trimming took 5 bases from V and 2 from J, leaving 4 bases between them. The CDR3: CASSPAYEQYF. CDR3 coding DNA: TGTGCCAGCAGTCCCGCCTACGAGCAGTACTTC.

The J gene is TRBJ1-4, the V gene TRBV7-9; no clear D gene. V lost 5 bases and J lost 0, with 10 bases in between. The CDR3 length is 15 residues. Per the germline V gene, CDR1 is SEHNR and CDR2 is FQNEAQ (reference sequence). This CDR3 is CASSPFGSTNEKLFF. In DNA form, the CDR3 reads TGTGCCAGCAGCCCGTTCGGGTCAACTAATGAAAAACTGTTTTTT.

This clone was recorded a few times. V and J are TRBV19 and TRBJ1-2, with D unclear. The CDR3 consists of 15 residues. V lost 5 bases and J 4 bases, leaving 17 bases between the germline ends. Germline assignment: CDR1 LNHDA and CDR2 SQIVND (reference sequence). CDR3 in amino acids: CASSGVGDRLYGYTF. CDR3 sequence (DNA): TGTGCCAGTAGTGGTGTCGGGGATAGGCTCTATGGCTACACCTTC.

For the CDR3, the DNA is TGTGCCAGCAGCTTAGGCAGAGGACAAGAGACCCAGTACTTC. It codes for CASSLGRGQETQYF. This chain links TRBV7-9 with TRBJ2-5; D is undetermined. The length of the CDR3 is 14 residues. V shed 1 base and J shed 2 bases, with 8 bases lying between them. The germline V gene has CDR1 SEHNR and CDR2 FQNEAQ (reference sequence).

The CDR3, as DNA: TGTGCCAGCAGCCAGGGGTCAGGGGTTTGGGGGAACTATGGCTACACCTTC. Its protein is CASSQGSGVWGNYGYTF. The rearrangement uses TRBV3-1 (or the pseudogene TRBV3-2) and TRBJ1-2; D is perhaps TRBD1 (6 bases). Trimming removed 3 bases from V and 2 bases from J, with 19 bases in between. The CDR3 consists of 17 residues. CDR1 is LGHDT and CDR2 is YNNKEL in the germline V gene (reference sequence).

The chain uses TRBV6-5 and TRBJ2-3, with D perhaps TRBD2 (6 bases). In germline, CDR1 is MNHEY, CDR2 SVGAGI. CDR3 length equals 13 residues. V gave up 8 bases and J gave up 1 base, with 10 bases separating them. This CDR3 reads CASLASRTDTQYF. The CDR3 nucleotides are TGTGCCAGCCTAGCGTCCCGCACAGATACGCAGTATTTT.

The V and J genes are TRBV21-1 and TRBJ2-7; no check of the table's D call, TRBD2, against the DNA was made. TRBV21-1 is a listed pseudogene. The length of the CDR3 is 15 residues. This CDR3 reads CASSNAGREVHEQYF. CDR3 coding DNA: TGTGCCAGCAGCAATGCCGGCAGGGAGGTGCACGAGCAGTACTTC.

The J gene is TRBJ2-7, the V gene TRBV5-5; D not resolved. CDR3 length: 14 amino acids. Germline V gives CDR1 SGHKS, CDR2 YYEKEE (reference sequence). Trimming cost V 2 bases and J 2 bases, with 11 bases left between them. The CDR3 sequence: CASSLIPDTYEQYF. The CDR3 nucleotides are TGTGCCAGCAGCTTAATCCCTGACACCTACGAGCAGTACTTC.

The V and J genes are TRBV7-2 and TRBJ1-5; D ambiguous. V lost 8 bases, J lost 4 bases, and 24 bases lay in between. Germline lookup yields CDR1 SGHTA and CDR2 FQGNSA. The CDR3 is 17 residues long. This chain's CDR3 is CASCYLEKLTSNQPQHF. The CDR3 coding sequence is TGTGCCAGCTGCTACCTCGAAAAGCTTACTTCTAATCAGCCCCAGCATTTT.

V is TRBV5-4 and J is TRBJ1-2, with a weak D call TRBD1 (6 bases). The CDR3 spans 13 residues. The germline CDR1 and CDR2 sequences are SGHNT and YYREEE (reference sequence). Deletions cut 1 base from V and 6 bases from J, with 10 bases between. In DNA, the CDR3 is TGTGCCAGCAGCTTGACCGGGGGGCATGGCTACACCTTC. Translation: CASSLTGGHGYTF.

The rearrangement links TRBV20-1 to TRBJ1-1; possibly TRBD1 for D (5 bases). This CDR3 spans 13 amino acids. Germline-derived CDR1 and CDR2 are DFQATT and SNEGSKA (reference sequence). V was shortened by 3 bases and J by 8 bases, with 16 bases between the two germline ends. DNA for the CDR3: TGCAGTGCTAGTGATATCACAGACAGAGAAGCTTTCTTT. It codes for CSASDITDREAFF.

The V call is TRBV28, the J call TRBJ1-3; tentative D call: TRBD1 (6 bases). V was cut by 5 bases and J by 4 bases, with 12 bases left in between. This CDR3 comprises 14 residues. The germline CDR1 and CDR2 sequences are MDHEN and SYDVKM. CDR3: CASSKTGFGNTIYF. CDR3 coding DNA: TGTGCCAGCAGTAAAACAGGGTTCGGAAACACCATATATTTT.

V gene TRBV21-1 combines with J gene TRBJ1-6; TRBD1 was called by the table and not checked on the DNA. TRBV21-1 is designated a pseudogene. The CDR3 totals 17 residues. CDR3 in amino acids: CASSKVRCYSGNSPLHF. CDR3 coding DNA: TGTGCCAGCAGCAAAGTAAGGTGCTATTCAGGTAATTCACCCCTCCACTTT.

V is TRBV3-1 (or the pseudogene TRBV3-2) and J is TRBJ1-6; D gene ambiguous. Germline V gives CDR1 LGHDT, CDR2 YNNKEL (reference sequence). This CDR3 is built from 13 residues. Trimming pared 4 bases from V and 0 bases from J, leaving 1 base between. The CDR3 sequence is CASSPSYNSPLHF. CDR3 nucleotides: TGTGCCAGCAGCCCCTCCTATAATTCACCCCTCCACTTT.

The V gene is TRBV18, the J gene TRBJ1-2; 10 nucleotides align to TRBD1. Germline V gives CDR1 KGHSH, CDR2 LQKENI. The CDR3 covers 14 residues. With V trimmed by 0 bases and J by 6 bases, 1 base remained unmatched. This chain's CDR3 is CASSPPGTGDGYTF. Here the CDR3 DNA reads TGTGCCAGCTCACCACCGGGGACAGGGGATGGCTACACCTTC.